These T cell receptor beta chains were read from a single sample in a study of shared clonotypes between healthy human individuals. Some clones are missing from TCRdb's copy, which holds only in-frame ones; the method was immunoSEQ multiplex PCR. The sample yields 1 million to 1.3 million clones, approximately 78% seen once. Sequencing was carried out using memory CD4+ T cells from PBMCs. The receptors here all came from a man between 18 and 29 years old in good health. Some clones in this sample may be carry-over from other donors' samples. Both conserved end residues are part of each CDR3. The D gene is left open where the match is weak. Only some rows state a clone size, as once, few, many or a class for expanded clones.

DNA	CDR3	J	D	V	size
TGTGCCAGTCGAAACAGGGGGCAAGAGACCCAGTACTTC	CASRNRGQETQYF	TRBJ2-5	TRBD1	TRBV19	.
TGTGCCAGTAAATCCCTCGGGAGGGGTAACGAGCAGTACTTC	CASKSLGRGNEQYF	TRBJ2-7	TRBD2	TRBV19	.
TGTGCCAGCAGTGCCTGGGGTCGTCGAAGCGAGCAGTACTTC	CASSAWGRRSEQYF	TRBJ2-7	.	TRBV6-6	.
TGTGCCAGCACCCGCGGTGCGGGAGCCCGGTCGAATGAGCAGTTCTTC	CASTRGAGARSNEQFF	TRBJ2-1	TRBD2	TRBV2	.
TGCAGTGCTAGAAGCTACAATGAGCAGTTCTTC	CSARSYNEQFF	TRBJ2-1	.	TRBV20-1	.
TGCGCCAGCAGTGTAACAGGGCAGGTCAATGAGCAGTTCTTC	CASSVTGQVNEQFF	TRBJ2-1	.	TRBV10-1	few
TGTGCCAGTTTCCCCCTCGGCGAAAACACTGAAGCTTTCTTT	CASFPLGENTEAFF	TRBJ1-1	.	TRBV19	.
TGCGCCAGCAGCCGGACGACCGGGCGCACTGAAGCTTTCTTT	CASSRTTGRTEAFF	TRBJ1-1	.	TRBV4-1	.
TGTGCCAGCAGCCACAGGGCTTTCACAGATACGCAGTATTTT	CASSHRAFTDTQYF	TRBJ2-3	.	TRBV5-4	.
TGTGCCAGCAGAAGGACTAGCGGGTCTTCCTACGAGCAGTACTTC	CASRRTSGSSYEQYF	TRBJ2-7	TRBD2	TRBV6-6	many
TGCGCCAGCAGCCTAACTCAGGGAGGCAATCAGCCCCAGCATTTT	CASSLTQGGNQPQHF	TRBJ1-5	.	TRBV4-1	.
TGTGCCAGCAGTTTATATGGGGGACAGGGGGCTAGCCAGCCCCAGCATTTT	CASSLYGGQGASQPQHF	TRBJ1-5	TRBD1	TRBV27	.
TGTGCCAGCAGCTTATCGGCAGGGTTCGTCTCTGGAAACACCATATATTTT	CASSLSAGFVSGNTIYF	TRBJ1-3	.	TRBV7-6	.